Shown below are 23 T cell receptor beta chains from a single sample sequenced in a study of immune evolution from preneoplasia to lung adenocarcinoma. TCRdb keeps only in-frame clones here, not all; method: immunoSEQ multiplex PCR. The sample shows about 2,600 clones, around 80% of them seen only once. Sequenced sample: FFPE invasive lung adenocarcinoma tissue. Receptor source: a person aged 65-85 years with invasive lung adenocarcinoma.

The chain links TRBV30 to TRBJ2-2, with a possible D match to TRBD2 (6 bases). CDR1 and CDR2 (germline): GTSNPN, SVGIG (reference sequence). With 5 bases removed from V and 6 bases from J, the gap between germline ends came to 7 bases. CDR3 length: 11 residues. The CDR3 loop is CAWGGSGELFF. The CDR3 coding sequence is TGTGCCTGGGGAGGGTCCGGGGAGCTGTTTTTT.

The chain carries TRBV30 and TRBJ2-7, with 7 nucleotides matching TRBD1. This CDR3 is built from 13 residues. The V gene's germline CDR1 is GTSNPN and CDR2 SVGIG (reference sequence). The CDR3 DNA reads as TGTTCCACGTCAGGGACAGATTATAGGGAGCAGTACTTC. Translated: CSTSGTDYREQYF.

V gene TRBV7-8 combines with J gene TRBJ2-7, with D tentatively TRBD1 or TRBD2 (5 bases each). This CDR3 has 17 residues. V lost 5 bases and J lost 5, with 25 bases in between. Germline V gene sequence: CDR1 SGHVS, CDR2 FQNEAQ. The CDR3: CASSPRIEGRRRNEQYF. CDR3 bases: TGTGCCAGCAGCCCCCGAATAGAGGGGCGAAGAAGGAACGAGCAGTACTTC.

The gene calls are TRBV7-8 and TRBJ2-1, with 10 nucleotides matching TRBD2. The CDR3 length is 17 residues. J was trimmed by 0 bases and V by 5 bases; bases with no gene match: 7. CDR1 SGHVS and CDR2 FQNEAQ come from the germline V gene. The CDR3 DNA reads TGTGCCAGCAGCCCGAGGGCTAGCGGGAGCTCCTACAATGAGCAGTTCTTC. Translated: CASSPRASGSSYNEQFF. The full variable domain, its missing parts supplied by reference TRBV7-8 and TRBJ2-1, is GAGVSQSPRYKVAKRGQDVALRCDPISGHVSLFWYQQALGQGPEFLTYFQNEAQLDKSGLPSDRFFAERPEGSVSTLKIQRTQQEDSAVYLCASSPRASGSSYNEQFFGPGTRLTVL.

The gene calls are TRBV18 and TRBJ2-7; a weak D match, TRBD2 (6 bases). CDR1 is KGHSH, CDR2 LQKENI, per germline. There are 15 residues in the CDR3. V was clipped by 2 bases and J by 6 bases, with 17 bases between them. In DNA form, the CDR3 reads TGTGCCAGCTCACCATCGGGAGTTCGGTCCGCCGAGCAGTACTTC. Translation: CASSPSGVRSAEQYF.

The rearrangement joins TRBV11-2 to TRBJ2-7, with 10 bases fitting TRBD1. Germline-derived CDR1 and CDR2 are SGHAT and FQNNGV. The CDR3 consists of 14 residues. V was pared by 2 bases and J by 7 bases, with 5 bases of the junction left unmatched. For the CDR3, the DNA is TGTGCCAGCAGCTTAAGACAGGGGGCGGGAGAGCAGTACTTC. Its translation: CASSLRQGAGEQYF. Together with reference TRBV11-2 and TRBJ2-7, the CDR3 gives the full variable domain: EAGVAQSPRYKIIEKRQSVAFWCNPISGHATLYWYQQILGQGPKLLIQFQNNGVVDDSQLPKDRFSAERLKGVDSTLKIQPAKLEDSAVYLCASSLRQGAGEQYFGPGTRLTVT.

A few counts support this clone. This chain connects TRBV25-1 to TRBJ2-2; TRBD1 matches at 9 bases. The junction had 5 bases not matched to a gene; V was cut back by 3 bases and J by 3 bases. From germline, CDR1 is MGHDK and CDR2 SYGVNS. This CDR3 spans 16 amino acids. CDR3 nucleotide sequence: TGTGCCAGCAGTGATGCCACAGGGGGCCACACCGGGGAGCTGTTTTTT. Translated, it gives CASSDATGGHTGELFF.

The chain carries TRBV7-9 and TRBJ1-2; TRBD1 might be the D (6 bases). CDR1 and CDR2 (germline): SEHNR, FQNEAQ (reference sequence). Trimming removed 5 bases at V and 6 bases at J, with 10 bases between. The CDR3 contains 12 residues. The CDR3 coding sequence is TGTGCCAGCAGCCAACAGGGTAATGGCTACACCTTC. Translation: CASSQQGNGYTF.

This clone was found a few times. The chain joins TRBV20-1 to TRBJ1-2; D unclear. The CDR3 length is 11 residues. V was shortened by 3 bases and J by 4 bases, with 6 bases between the two germline ends. CDR1 is DFQATT and CDR2 is SNEGSKA in the germline V gene (reference sequence). The CDR3 region has the DNA TGCAGTGCTAGGGACGTCTATGGCTACACCTTC. Translated, it gives CSARDVYGYTF.

This rearrangement joins TRBV7-2 to TRBJ2-3, with D uncertain. V was pared by 1 base and J by 4 bases, with 6 bases between. The germline CDR1 and CDR2 sequences are SGHTA and FQGNSA. This CDR3 is 13 amino acids long. CDR3 in amino acids: CASSLGGADTQYF. DNA for the CDR3: TGTGCCAGCAGCTTAGGGGGTGCAGATACGCAGTATTTT.

The rearrangement joins TRBV4-3 to TRBJ2-3, with 10 bases lining up with TRBD2. The germline CDR1 and CDR2 sequences are LGHNA and YSLEER. The V gene end was trimmed by 0 bases and the J gene end by 0 bases; junction bases not matched to a gene: 3. The CDR3 contains 17 residues. CDR3 loop: CASSQDPSGGSTDTQYF. The DNA for the CDR3 is TGCGCCAGCAGCCAAGACCCTAGCGGGGGAAGCACAGATACGCAGTATTTT.

The chain is built from TRBV9 and TRBJ2-2, with a possible D match to TRBD2 (5 bases). The CDR3 has 14 amino acids. Germline V gene sequence: CDR1 SGDLS, CDR2 YYNGEE. V lost 0 bases to trimming and J lost 7 bases, with 10 bases between them. CDR3 residues: CASSVDLAVGELFF. As DNA, the CDR3 is TGTGCCAGCAGCGTAGACCTAGCCGTCGGGGAGCTGTTTTTT.

V gene TRBV29-1 combines with J gene TRBJ2-3, with a possible D match to TRBD1 (5 bases). Germline values: CDR1 SQVTM, CDR2 ANQGSEA. The CDR3 length is 15 residues. Trimming left V 7 bases short and J 0 bases short, with 17 bases between. As DNA, the CDR3 is TGCAGCGCCGTGGCAGGGCCGACTAGCACAGATACGCAGTATTTT. This translates into CSAVAGPTSTDTQYF.

The chain employs TRBV11-2 and TRBJ2-5, with 11 bases aligning to TRBD2. Germline V CDR1 and CDR2: SGHAT, FQNNGV. J lost 2 bases, V lost 5 bases, and 7 bases had no gene match. The CDR3 is 16 amino acids. The CDR3 DNA sequence: TGTGCCAGCAGCCCCTCACTAGCGGGGGCACAAGAGACCCAGTACTTC. It yields the protein CASSPSLAGAQETQYF.

In nucleotides, the CDR3 is TGTGCCTGGAGTAACCCCGTATCCGGGAGTAACTACGAGCAGTACTTC. Amino acids: CAWSNPVSGSNYEQYF. This chain joins TRBV30 and TRBJ2-7; D is possibly TRBD2 (6 bases). Trimming cost V 2 bases and J 3 bases, with 20 bases left between them. Looked up from germline, CDR1 is GTSNPN and CDR2 is SVGIG (reference sequence). The CDR3 sequence is 16 residues long.

The V call is TRBV2, the J call TRBJ1-5; D is unclear. Looked up from germline, CDR1 is SNHLY and CDR2 is FYNNEI. The CDR3 spans 16 residues. Trimming took 0 bases from V and 2 from J, leaving 11 bases between them. The CDR3 bases are TGTGCCAGCAGTGAAGCAGCCATGGCAGGCAATCAGCCCCAGCATTTT. It specifies CASSEAAMAGNQPQHF. The entire variable domain, with the rest obtained from reference TRBV2 and TRBJ1-5, is as follows: EPEVTQTPSHQVTQMGQEVILRCVPISNHLYFYWYRQILGQKVEFLVSFYNNEISEKSEIFDDQFSVERPDGSNFTLKIRSTKLEDSAMYFCASSEAAMAGNQPQHFGDGTRLSIL.

The chain joins TRBV4-3 to TRBJ2-2; the D is unclear. CDR3 length: 16 amino acids. The germline gives CDR1 LGHNA, CDR2 YSLEER. The V and J ends lost 7 bases and 2 bases respectively, with 17 bases between them. The CDR3 DNA sequence: TGCGCCAGCAAATTTTCCAGCCTTTATAACACCGGGGAGCTGTTTTTT. This translates into CASKFSSLYNTGELFF.

The gene calls are TRBV28 and TRBJ2-7, with D perhaps TRBD2 (5 bases). From germline, CDR1 is MDHEN and CDR2 SYDVKM. This CDR3 has 14 residues. V dropped 8 bases and J dropped 6 bases, with 20 bases sitting between them. The CDR3 is CASETEGSLAEQYF. CDR3 coding DNA: TGTGCCAGCGAGACCGAGGGAAGCTTAGCCGAGCAGTACTTC.

The CDR3 sequence is CASSDLDSPNYGYTF. The CDR3 DNA sequence: TGTGCCAGCAGCGACCTGGACAGCCCTAACTATGGCTACACCTTC. The chain employs TRBV7-9 and TRBJ1-2; TRBD1 might be the D (6 bases). V lost 5 bases and J 0 bases, leaving 13 bases between the germline ends. The CDR3 has 15 residues. Per germline, CDR1 SEHNR and CDR2 FQNEAQ (reference sequence).

The chain couples TRBV7-2 to TRBJ2-1; D not certain. Trimming stripped 5 bases from V and 3 bases from J, with 14 bases between. Per germline, CDR1 SGHTA and CDR2 FQGNSA. CDR3 length: 15 amino acids. The CDR3 sequence: CASSQEAADYNEQFF. In DNA, the CDR3 is TGTGCCAGCAGCCAAGAGGCTGCCGACTACAATGAGCAGTTCTTC.

The chain uses TRBV2 and TRBJ2-1; D ambiguous. The V end was cut by 6 bases, the J end by 0 bases, with 12 bases between. This CDR3 region has 15 residues. The germline CDR1 and CDR2 sequences are SNHLY and FYNNEI. The CDR3 region is CASSERVSSYNEQFF. The CDR3 coding sequence is TGTGCCAGCAGCGAGAGAGTGAGCTCCTACAATGAGCAGTTCTTC.

The chain couples TRBV7-2 to TRBJ2-3; D not resolved. Trimming pared 2 bases from V and 2 bases from J, leaving 8 bases between. The CDR3 length is 14 residues. Germline CDR1 reads SGHTA; CDR2 reads FQGNSA. The DNA of the CDR3 is TGTGCCAGCAGCTTAAGATCTCACACAGATACGCAGTATTTT. Residues: CASSLRSHTDTQYF.

V usage is TRBV18 and J usage is TRBJ2-5; no clear D. The CDR3 is 13 residues long. CDR1 KGHSH and CDR2 LQKENI come from the germline V gene. V lost 1 base to trimming and J lost 5 bases, with 8 bases between them. The CDR3 nucleotides read TGTGCCAGCTCACCACTCCCTCGGGAGACCCAGTACTTC. Translation: CASSPLPRETQYF.